Described below is a single TCR beta chain sequence and its context. The data originate from a study of PD-1 and CTLA-4 blockade in melanoma. Profiled with immunoSEQ multiplex PCR; TCRdb holds only in-frame clones, not every one. This table holds 6,000 to 8,500 clones, 80% found once. The CDR3 contains 12 residues. The chain has TRBV12-3 or TRBV12-4 and TRBJ1-4, with D maybe TRBD2 (5 bases). The better agreement between TRBJ2-2 and the DNA end casts doubt on the J call. The sample in question was CD8+ T cells from peripheral blood, obtained before anti-PD-1 treatment. This sequence was found in a human donor with melanoma. CDR3 amino acids: CASSSGGLELFF. Here the CDR3 DNA reads TGTGCCAGCAGTTCGGGCGGACTGGAGCTGTTTTTT.